Listed below are T cell receptor beta chains from one sample, sequenced in a study of a mutant IDH1 vaccine in newly diagnosed glioma. TCRdb keeps only in-frame clones here, not all; method: immunoSEQ multiplex PCR. The sample lists about 65,000 clones; roughly 81% were seen once. These receptors have no known antigen. Material: PBMCs, obtained from a glioma patient whose treatment included an IDH1 peptide vaccine. These receptors all stem from a man aged 30-40 years with glioma. Each CDR3 is given with its conserved first and last residue. D genes are given only for firm matches. Where a row states a size, it is once, few, many or the class of an expanded clone; other rows omit it.

>-|TRBJ2-7|TRBV6-5|TRBD1
CASSYQGGGEQYF
TGTGCCAGCAGTTACCAAGGGGGCGGAGAGCAGTACTTC
>-|TRBJ2-3|TRBV19|-
CASSIPPADTQYF
TGTGCCAGTAGTATCCCCCCGGCGGATACGCAGTATTTT
>-|TRBJ1-6|TRBV11-2|TRBD1
CASSEGGGFRNSPLHF
TGTGCCAGCAGCGAAGGAGGGGGCTTTCGTAATTCACCCCTCCACTTT
>-|TRBJ2-5|TRBV6-5|-
CASSWDFRETQYF
TGTGCCAGCAGTTGGGACTTCCGGGAGACCCAGTACTTC
>-|TRBJ1-1|TRBV14|-
CASSPLTKATEAFF
TGTGCCAGCAGCCCGCTTACAAAGGCCACTGAAGCTTTCTTT
>-|TRBJ2-1|TRBV28|-
CASSGPWGGIREQFF
TGTGCCAGCAGCGGCCCCTGGGGTGGAATACGTGAGCAGTTCTTC
>-|TRBJ2-7|TRBV4-1|TRBD1
CASSQLGGQDYEQYF
TGCGCCAGCAGCCAGCTGGGCGGACAGGACTACGAGCAGTACTTC
>-|TRBJ2-7|TRBV18|-
CASSPFAGEGGEQYF
TGTGCCAGCTCACCATTCGCAGGGGAAGGGGGCGAGCAGTACTTC
>-|TRBJ2-5|TRBV6-1|-
CASSEMGKETQYF
TGTGCCAGCAGTGAAATGGGAAAAGAGACCCAGTACTTC
>few|TRBJ1-5|TRBV6-5|-
CASSTQGSNQPQHF
TGTGCCAGCAGCACACAAGGAAGCAATCAGCCCCAGCATTTT
>few|TRBJ1-1|TRBV30|-
CAWNRRLGTEAFF
TGTGCCTGGAACAGGCGGCTGGGGACTGAAGCTTTCTTT
>-|TRBJ2-1|TRBV30|-
CAWSPSSRQAQFF
TGTGCCTGGAGTCCATCCTCTCGGCAGGCACAGTTCTTC
>-|TRBJ1-4|TRBV5-1|-
CASSGANWGAGEKLFF
TGCGCCAGCAGCGGGGCGAATTGGGGGGCAGGTGAAAAACTGTTTTTT
>-|TRBJ1-1|TRBV6-5|TRBD1
CASSYSHRGNTEAFF
TGTGCCAGCAGTTACTCGCACAGGGGAAACACTGAAGCTTTCTTT
>once|TRBJ2-1|TRBV7-9|-
CASSLGGFRGEFYNEQFF
TGTGCCAGCAGCTTGGGGGGTTTTCGGGGAGAGTTCTACAATGAGCAGTTCTTC
>-|TRBJ2-2|TRBV5-1|-
CASSPMDGRNTGELFF
TGCGCCAGCAGCCCCATGGACGGCCGGAACACCGGGGAGCTGTTTTTT
>-|TRBJ1-6|TRBV7-9|-
CASSLVDRINSPLHF
TGTGCCAGCAGCTTAGTTGACAGGATTAATTCACCCCTCCACTTT
>-|TRBJ2-7|TRBV5-1|TRBD1
CASSLGQVSYEQYF
TGCGCCAGCAGCCTCGGACAGGTTTCCTACGAGCAGTACTTC
>-|TRBJ2-7|TRBV9|-
CASSVVQGEQYF
TGTGCCAGCAGCGTAGTCCAGGGCGAGCAGTACTTC
>-|TRBJ2-3|TRBV7-9|TRBD1
CASSFGYGDSGADTQYF
TGTGCCAGCAGCTTTGGCTATGGGGACAGCGGCGCAGATACGCAGTATTTT
>-|TRBJ2-5|TRBV7-9|-
CASSLEIQETQYF
TGTGCCAGCAGCTTGGAGATTCAAGAGACCCAGTACTTC
>-|TRBJ2-5|TRBV2|-
CASSGLWDLTQETQYF
TGTGCCAGCAGTGGCCTTTGGGACTTGACCCAAGAGACCCAGTACTTC
>-|TRBJ2-3|TRBV7-2|TRBD2
CASSLASGGAKNTQYF
TGTGCCAGCAGCTTAGCAAGCGGGGGGGCCAAAAATACGCAGTATTTT
>-|TRBJ2-1|TRBV4-1|-
CASSQRGNEQFF
TGCGCCAGCAGCCAAAGGGGTAATGAGCAGTTCTTC
>-|TRBJ2-7|TRBV27|TRBD1
CASSPGQGYSYEQYF
TGTGCCAGCAGTCCGGGACAGGGATACTCCTACGAGCAGTACTTC
>-|TRBJ2-1|TRBV4-1|TRBD1
CASSQTGASYNEQFF
TGCGCCAGCAGCCAGACAGGGGCTTCCTACAATGAGCAGTTCTTC
>once|TRBJ1-6|TRBV5-6|-
CASSLSRMPLHF
TGTGCCAGCAGCTTGAGTAGGATGCCCCTCCACTTT
>-|TRBJ2-5|TRBV5-4|TRBD2
CASSPTSGGGETQYF
TGTGCCAGCAGCCCCACTAGCGGGGGGGGCGAGACCCAGTACTTC
>-|TRBJ2-5|TRBV7-9|-
CASSLLDNLREQYF
TGTGCCAGCAGCTTACTAGACAATCTACGAGAGCAGTACTTC
>once|TRBJ2-7|TRBV7-9|TRBD1
CASSLGQGAEQYF
TGTGCCAGCAGCTTAGGACAGGGGGCCGAGCAGTACTTC
>-|TRBJ2-1|TRBV14|TRBD2
CASSNTIWRGVSNEQFF
TGTGCCAGCAGCAACACTATCTGGCGGGGGGTTAGCAATGAGCAGTTCTTC
>few|TRBJ1-2|TRBV30|TRBD1
CAWSAGGAFGYTF
TGTGCCTGGAGTGCAGGGGGCGCGTTTGGCTACACCTTC
>-|TRBJ2-4|TRBV9|TRBD1
CASSARDRTNIQYF
TGTGCCAGCAGCGCCCGGGACAGGACGAACATTCAGTACTTC
>-|TRBJ1-1|TRBV6-5|TRBD1
CASSYTGGIEAFF
TGTGCCAGCAGTTACACAGGGGGGATTGAAGCTTTCTTT
>-|TRBJ1-6|TRBV5-4|-
CASSLDPFVVGSPLHF
TGTGCCAGCAGCTTGGATCCCTTTGTAGTAGGTTCACCCCTCCACTTT
>-|TRBJ2-1|TRBV19|-
CASSAGVYNEQFF
TGTGCCAGTAGCGCCGGGGTCTACAATGAGCAGTTCTTC
>-|TRBJ2-3|TRBV28|-
CASSPRTDYTDTQYF
TGTGCCAGCAGTCCCAGGACAGACTACACAGATACGCAGTATTTT
>-|TRBJ1-2|TRBV6-5|-
CATLRGSSYGYTF
TGTGCCACTCTCCGGGGGTCCTCCTATGGCTACACCTTC
>-|TRBJ1-5|TRBV2|-
CASSAQGNSNQPQHF
TGTGCCAGCAGCGCTCAGGGAAATAGCAATCAGCCCCAGCATTTT
>few|TRBJ2-5|TRBV11-1|TRBD1
CASSLGTGGYAQYF
TGTGCCAGCAGCTTAGGGACAGGGGGCTACGCCCAGTACTTC
>-|TRBJ1-5|TRBV27|-
CASSFSSSLSQHF
TGTGCCAGCAGTTTTTCCAGCTCTTTGTCCCAGCATTTT
>-|TRBJ2-3|TRBV30|-
CAWSAAHRTQYF
TGTGCCTGGAGTGCCGCACATAGAACGCAGTATTTT
>few|TRBJ2-7|TRBV6-5|-
CASRASPTSYEQYF
TGTGCCAGCAGGGCCTCCCCAACCTCCTACGAGCAGTACTTC
>-|TRBJ2-5|TRBV21-1|-
CASSKAGQATTQYF
TGTGCCAGCAGCAAAGCAGGACAGGCTACGACCCAGTACTTC
>-|TRBJ2-7|TRBV4-2|TRBD1
CASSLEPGQDLYEQYF
TGTGCCAGCAGCCTAGAACCGGGACAGGACCTCTACGAGCAGTACTTC
>once|TRBJ1-1|TRBV7-9|-
CASRLNGEAFF
TGTGCCAGCAGGCTTAACGGTGAAGCTTTCTTT
>-|TRBJ1-5|TRBV5-4|-
CASSLGTGMEWNQPQHF
TGTGCCAGCAGCTTGGGCACAGGGATGGAATGGAATCAGCCCCAGCATTTT
>-|TRBJ1-2|TRBV27|TRBD1
CASSLSPRKSTGLDYGYTF
TGTGCCAGCAGTTTATCGCCCAGGAAGTCGACAGGGTTAGACTATGGCTACACCTTC
>once|TRBJ1-1|TRBV11-2|-
CASSWGKVLEAFF
TGTGCCAGCAGCTGGGGTAAGGTTTTGGAAGCTTTCTTT
>-|TRBJ2-6|TRBV28|TRBD2
CASSRRASGGAFSGANVLTF
TGTGCCAGCAGTCGTAGGGCCAGCGGGGGGGCCTTTAGTGGGGCCAACGTCCTGACTTTC
>once|TRBJ2-5|TRBV28|-
CASAAALAGRGETQYF
TGTGCCAGCGCCGCCGCACTGGCGGGGCGGGGAGAGACCCAGTACTTC
>-|TRBJ1-1|TRBV28|-
CASSLFYTEAFF
TGTGCCAGCAGTTTATTTTACACTGAAGCTTTCTTT
>-|TRBJ1-5|TRBV5-1|TRBD1
CASRDGTGGFNQPQHF
TGCGCCAGCAGGGATGGGACAGGGGGCTTCAATCAGCCCCAGCATTTT
>-|TRBJ1-2|TRBV7-6|TRBD1
CASSLGTGGSYYGYTF
TGTGCCAGCAGCTTAGGGACAGGGGGGTCTTATTATGGCTACACCTTC
>-|TRBJ2-1|TRBV5-4|TRBD2
CASSPRLANEQFF
TGTGCCAGCAGCCCGAGACTAGCCAATGAGCAGTTCTTC
>few|TRBJ1-5|TRBV28|-
CASSLGSNQPQHF
TGTGCCAGCAGTTTAGGCAGCAATCAGCCCCAGCATTTT
>-|TRBJ2-5|TRBV11-2|TRBD2
CASSLNSGGAGETQYF
TGTGCCAGCAGCTTAAATAGCGGGGGGGCCGGGGAGACCCAGTACTTC